These 15 T cell receptor beta chains share one sample of origin, sequenced in a study of blood T cells in healthy people across ages. Primers used in a second PCR of roughly 7 to 12 cycles were a sample-barcoded 5' primer and a J-beta primer mix. TCRdb recomputed calls from the 5' RACE reads with MiXCR, one row per CDR3 protein. In the table there are around 900,000 distinct CDR3 sequences, about 53% of which are singletons. Sequencing used blood. Receptor source: a woman in her fifties or sixties in good health.

The rearrangement links TRBV29-1 to TRBJ1-2; 10 bases are a match to TRBD1. The germline gives CDR1 SQVTM, CDR2 ANQGSEA. This CDR3 region has 14 residues. The V gene end was trimmed by 4 bases and the J gene end by 4 bases; junction bases not matched to a gene: 6. The CDR3 loop reads CSVAGQGISYGYTF. CDR3 in DNA: TGCAGCGTTGCGGGACAGGGGATTTCCTATGGCTACACCTTC.

The V gene is TRBV27, the J gene TRBJ1-1; D not certain. V lost 6 bases and J 6 bases, leaving 17 bases between the germline ends. The germline gives CDR1 MNHEY, CDR2 SMNVEV (reference sequence). The CDR3 is 14 amino acids. CDR3 sequence (DNA): TGTGCCAGCAGGCGAGACTTAAGGGAGGCTGAAGCTTTCTTT. Protein sequence: CASRRDLREAEAFF.

In its sample, this clonotype was seen a few times. V gene TRBV7-2 combines with J gene TRBJ2-3, with 8 bases that match TRBD2. In germline, CDR1 is SGHTA, CDR2 FQGNSA. CDR3 length equals 16 residues. Trimming at V came to 6 bases and at J to 3 bases, leaving 11 bases not matched to a gene. The CDR3 region has the DNA TGTGCCAGCAGGGTGGGGGTAGCGGGAAGGACAGATACGCAGTATTTT. It yields the protein CASRVGVAGRTDTQYF.

The DNA for the CDR3 is TGCGCCAGCAGCCAAGAAAGAGCGGGAGTGGGCGAGCAGTACTTC. Its translation is CASSQERAGVGEQYF. The V gene is TRBV4-3, the J gene TRBJ2-7; 8 bases map to TRBD2. Germline V lookup: CDR1 LGHNA, CDR2 YSLEER. There are 15 residues in the CDR3. The ends lost 0 bases at V and 6 bases at J; junction bases unmatched: 7.

The V gene is TRBV12-3 or TRBV12-4, the J gene TRBJ1-2, with D uncertain. The CDR3 runs to 13 residues. V was clipped by 0 bases and J by 9 bases, with 11 bases between them. The CDR3 DNA reads as TGTGCCAGCAGTTTAGCGCCACACCCTCGCTACACCTTC. Translated: CASSLAPHPRYTF.

This clonotype is a singleton in its sample. The V and J genes are TRBV12-3 or TRBV12-4 and TRBJ2-1; D remains ambiguous. CDR3 size: 15 residues. V lost 3 bases, J lost 5 bases, and 14 bases lay in between. CDR3 DNA sequence: TGTGCCAGCAGTTTGGCAGTACTGAAAAACAATGAGCAGTTCTTC. Protein sequence: CASSLAVLKNNEQFF.

The V and J genes are TRBV12-3 or TRBV12-4 and TRBJ1-5; D is perhaps TRBD1 (6 bases). The length of the CDR3 is 15 residues. V shed 2 bases and J shed 4 bases, with 12 bases lying between them. The CDR3 nucleotides are TGTGCCAGCAGTTTACTGGACAGAGAGAATCAGCCCCAGCATTTT. Amino acid sequence: CASSLLDRENQPQHF.

This clonotype was found a few times. V and J are TRBV28 and TRBJ2-4; D is possibly TRBD1 (6 bases). The DNA end is more similar to TRBJ2-7, so the J call may be wrong. This CDR3 is 16 amino acids long. CDR1 MDHEN and CDR2 SYDVKM come from the germline V gene. The CDR3 spells CASSLARPQGSYEQYF. Written as DNA, the CDR3 is TGTGCCAGCAGTTTGGCCCGTCCTCAGGGGAGCTACGAGCAGTACTTC.

To note about this clonotype: A junction boundary mismatches the germline segment, possibly from a read error. The rearrangement links TRBV7-2 to TRBJ2-1; TRBD1 agrees at 9 bases. The V gene's germline CDR1 is SGHTA and CDR2 FQGNSA. The CDR3 has 14 residues. CDR3 in DNA: TGTGCCAGCAGCTTCAACACAGGGGGCAATCAGCAGTTCTTC. Encoded protein: CASSFNTGGNQQFF.

This sequence joins TRBV13 and TRBJ2-3; D not resolved. The CDR3 spans 19 residues. Germline V gene lookup returns CDR1 PRHDT and CDR2 FYEKMQ (reference sequence). Trimming removed 4 bases from V and 2 bases from J, with 25 bases in between. The CDR3 is CASSSLGRFSDRYTDTQYF. CDR3 sequence (DNA): TGTGCCAGCAGCTCCCTTGGCCGTTTTTCGGATCGATACACAGATACGCAGTATTTT.

This clonotype appeared a few times. This chain connects TRBV29-1 to TRBJ2-5, with D possibly TRBD1 on 5 matching bases. This CDR3 spans 12 amino acids. V lost 6 bases, J lost 2 bases, and 10 bases lay in between. CDR1 is SQVTM, CDR2 ANQGSEA, per germline. The CDR3 region is CSVKQVQETQYF. DNA of the CDR3: TGCAGCGTCAAACAGGTACAAGAGACCCAGTACTTC.

The gene calls are TRBV12-3 or TRBV12-4 and TRBJ1-1, with 7 bases identical to TRBD1. The junction had 6 bases not matched to a gene; V was cut back by 5 bases and J by 0 bases. The CDR3 contains 15 residues. CDR3 amino acids: CASSEQGTMNTEAFF. The CDR3 DNA follows: TGTGCCAGCAGTGAACAGGGGACGATGAACACTGAAGCTTTCTTT.

This clonotype was seen only once. The chain couples TRBV7-6 to TRBJ2-3, with D perhaps TRBD2 (7 bases). This CDR3 is 14 amino acids long. Germline V gene data show CDR1 as SGHVS and CDR2 as FNYEAQ. Trimming took 5 bases from V and 8 from J, leaving 17 bases between them. CDR3 bases: TGTGCCAGCAGCGAAGAAGGGGGGGGAGGTACGCAGTATTTT. The encoded protein is CASSEEGGGGTQYF.

This clonotype was detected a few times. The V gene is TRBV7-2, the J gene TRBJ1-1; the D is unclear. Germline-derived CDR1 and CDR2 are SGHTA and FQGNSA. Trimming took 5 bases from V and 2 from J, leaving 9 bases between them. The CDR3 totals 13 residues. Written as DNA, the CDR3 is TGTGCCAGCAGCGTAAGGCTAAACACTGAAGCTTTCTTT. The encoded protein is CASSVRLNTEAFF.

The chain is built from TRBV7-2 and TRBJ2-5; 8 bases fit TRBD2. The CDR3 length is 17 residues. Trimming took 2 bases from V and 9 from J; bases not matched to a gene: 17. Germline CDR1 and CDR2: SGHTA and FQGNSA. CDR3 sequence reads: CASSLFPLSGVNRAQYF. CDR3 DNA sequence: TGTGCCAGCAGCTTATTCCCTCTTAGCGGGGTCAATCGGGCCCAGTACTTC.